A selection of T cell receptor beta chains follows, all from one sample in a study of regulatory T cells in long-lasting Graves disease. TCRdb used MiXCR to reprocess the multiplex PCR reads, holding one entry per CDR3 protein. Here the sample spans 400,000 to 550,000 distinct CDR3 sequences, about a sixth being singletons. These data were also reused for a study on T cells in Graves' hyperthyroidism and ophthalmopathy.

The sequences come from peripheral blood mononuclear cells (PBMCs), collected at new diagnosis, from a patient treated with antithyroid drugs. The receptor source for this set is a woman aged 18-30 years with Graves disease. Each CDR3 is given with its conserved first and last residue. Each record gives: J gene, V gene, CDR3 protein.

J: TRBJ1-1
V: TRBV6-1
CDR3: CASRRQGAAVNTEAFF

J: TRBJ2-6
V: TRBV20-1
CDR3: CSARVFVDRAHSGANVLTF

J: TRBJ2-1
V: TRBV29-1
CDR3: CSTPGGYNEQFF

J: TRBJ2-7
V: TRBV12-3/TRBV12-4
CDR3: CASSRLAGGPYEQYF

J: TRBJ2-5
V: TRBV27
CDR3: CASSLFWNPYSRRRSQETQYF

J: TRBJ2-7
V: TRBV4-2
CDR3: CASSHKSGRAYEQYF

J: TRBJ2-3
V: TRBV27
CDR3: CASSLGASGRDTQYF

J: TRBJ2-3
V: TRBV7-2
CDR3: CASSVMDISTDTQYF

J: TRBJ1-1
V: TRBV19
CDR3: CATKENPVATEAFF

J: TRBJ2-7
V: TRBV12-3/TRBV12-4
CDR3: CASSLRLSDFSYEQYF

J: TRBJ1-1
V: TRBV30
CDR3: CAWSPGQGALDTEAFF

J: TRBJ1-2
V: TRBV19
CDR3: CASRTEFYGYTF

J: TRBJ2-1
V: TRBV5-1
CDR3: CASSLAKGQIYNEQFF

J: TRBJ2-7
V: TRBV11-2
CDR3: CASSPLDRVGYEQYF

J: TRBJ2-3
V: TRBV5-1
CDR3: CASSSLGGNTDTQYF

J: TRBJ2-1
V: TRBV15
CDR3: CATSRNPGSASYNEQFF

J: TRBJ2-7
V: TRBV5-1
CDR3: CASSTGLAGGSYEQYF

J: TRBJ1-1
V: TRBV6-5
CDR3: CASSYGTGNTEAFF

J: TRBJ1-1
V: TRBV18
CDR3: CASSPRLRGTEAFF

J: TRBJ2-1
V: TRBV7-8
CDR3: CASSYPEVRNEQFF

J: TRBJ1-2
V: TRBV2
CDR3: CAKRTGGDYGYTF

J: TRBJ2-1
V: TRBV7-3
CDR3: CASSLGESNNEQFF

J: TRBJ2-3
V: TRBV7-9
CDR3: CASGLEFTDTQYF

J: TRBJ1-5
V: TRBV3-1
CDR3: CASSQDLINQPQHF

J: TRBJ1-2
V: TRBV5-5
CDR3: CASSYPDRGNGYTF

J: TRBJ1-2
V: TRBV5-4
CDR3: CASSADSRTVYGYTF

J: TRBJ2-1
V: TRBV28
CDR3: CASSFIGLAGYEQFF

J: TRBJ2-3
V: TRBV28
CDR3: CASSSRQGASTDTQYF

J: TRBJ2-1
V: TRBV27
CDR3: CASSPAGMVQFF

J: TRBJ1-3
V: TRBV29-1
CDR3: CSVESRSSGNTIYF

J: TRBJ2-1
V: TRBV6-2/TRBV6-3
CDR3: CASSLDRSSYEQFF

J: TRBJ2-7
V: TRBV28
CDR3: CASSPPGRRYEQYF

J: TRBJ2-5
V: TRBV13
CDR3: CASSSLGLAGGLETQYF

J: TRBJ2-1
V: TRBV4-3
CDR3: CASSQGAGFGEQFF

J: TRBJ1-2
V: TRBV7-8
CDR3: CASSARELDYGYTF

J: TRBJ2-5
V: TRBV27
CDR3: CASRLLRTGGAETQYF

J: TRBJ2-1
V: TRBV28
CDR3: CASSLWGVAGQGADEQFF

J: TRBJ1-2
V: TRBV20-1
CDR3: CSARDLGRLQRAQAGYTF

J: TRBJ2-5
V: TRBV30
CDR3: CAWSTGRGYETQYF

J: TRBJ2-1
V: TRBV24-1
CDR3: CATSDLDREPYNEQFF

J: TRBJ1-1
V: TRBV7-2
CDR3: CASSLDADPGWNTEAFF

J: TRBJ1-6
V: TRBV6-1
CDR3: CASSQGTGAGFGSPLHF

J: TRBJ2-7
V: TRBV6-2/TRBV6-3
CDR3: CASSQLAGGAYEQYF

J: TRBJ2-1
V: TRBV28
CDR3: CASSLRVGGSYNEQFF

J: TRBJ1-1
V: TRBV19
CDR3: CASSIWGIGTEAFF

J: TRBJ2-1
V: TRBV25-1
CDR3: CASRVQYNEQFF

J: TRBJ1-3
V: TRBV6-4
CDR3: CASSTTADSGNTIYF

J: TRBJ2-7
V: TRBV7-9
CDR3: CASSLALLRDMSYEQYF